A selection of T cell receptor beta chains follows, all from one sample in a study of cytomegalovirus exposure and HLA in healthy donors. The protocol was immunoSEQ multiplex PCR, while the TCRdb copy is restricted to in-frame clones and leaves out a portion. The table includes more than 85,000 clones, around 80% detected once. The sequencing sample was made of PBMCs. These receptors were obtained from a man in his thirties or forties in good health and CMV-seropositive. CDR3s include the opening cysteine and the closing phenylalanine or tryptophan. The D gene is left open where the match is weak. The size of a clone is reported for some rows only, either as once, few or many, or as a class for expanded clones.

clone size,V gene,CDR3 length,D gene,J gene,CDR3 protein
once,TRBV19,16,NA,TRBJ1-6,CASSIAAGSPNSPLHF
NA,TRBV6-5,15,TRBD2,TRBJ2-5,CASSRGLAGQETQYF
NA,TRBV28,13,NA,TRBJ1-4,CASSLGAREKLFF
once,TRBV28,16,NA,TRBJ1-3,CASSLPGSLPGNTIYF
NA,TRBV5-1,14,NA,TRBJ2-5,CASSPVDRQETQYF
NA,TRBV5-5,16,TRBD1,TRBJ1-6,CASSLAAGQGYSPLHF
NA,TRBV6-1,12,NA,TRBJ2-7,CASRTGVYEQYF
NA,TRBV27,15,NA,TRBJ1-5,CASTDSGTSNQPQHF
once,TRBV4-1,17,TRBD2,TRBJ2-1,CASSHQSGEGRSHEQFF
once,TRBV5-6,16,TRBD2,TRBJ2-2,CASRLGGGGASGELFF
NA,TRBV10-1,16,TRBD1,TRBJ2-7,CASSESGSGGQHEQYF
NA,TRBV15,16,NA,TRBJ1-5,CATSREAPGALGPQHF
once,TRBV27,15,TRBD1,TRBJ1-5,CASRFGTALNQPQHF
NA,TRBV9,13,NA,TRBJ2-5,CASSQGWGETQYF
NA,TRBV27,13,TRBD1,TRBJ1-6,CASSQGQFSPLHF
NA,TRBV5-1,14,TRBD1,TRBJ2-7,CASSPGTGGYEQYF
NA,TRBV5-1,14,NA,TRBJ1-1,CASSLGGDDTEAFF
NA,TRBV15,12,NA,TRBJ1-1,CATSMAETEAFF
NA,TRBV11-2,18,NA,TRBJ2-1,CASSDRGLAGASRDEQFF
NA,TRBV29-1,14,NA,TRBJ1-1,CSVEGRTAITEAFF
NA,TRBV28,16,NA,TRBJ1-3,CASSTAEAPSGNTIYF
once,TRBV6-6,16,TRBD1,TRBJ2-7,CASTLDTGGRRGEQYF
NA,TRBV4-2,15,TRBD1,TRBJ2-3,CASSQGTGFADTQYF
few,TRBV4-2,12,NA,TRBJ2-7,CASGKTGGEQYF
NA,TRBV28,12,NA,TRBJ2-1,CASSPVGYEQFF
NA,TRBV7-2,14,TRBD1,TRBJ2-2,CASLWTGEAGELFF
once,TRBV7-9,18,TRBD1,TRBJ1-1,CASSLASRGLRMNTEAFF
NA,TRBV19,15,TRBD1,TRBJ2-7,CASSIVTGPSYEQYF
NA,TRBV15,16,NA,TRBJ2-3,CATSPRSETASDTQYF
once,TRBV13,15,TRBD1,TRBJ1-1,CASSSRGAGETEAFF
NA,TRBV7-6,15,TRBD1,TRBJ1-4,CASSSRQGAYEKLFF
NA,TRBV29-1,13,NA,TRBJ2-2,CSVGEHRPGELFF
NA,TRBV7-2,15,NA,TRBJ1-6,CASSLSTHYNSPLHF
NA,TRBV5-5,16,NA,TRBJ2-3,CASSPYRRTSTDTQYF
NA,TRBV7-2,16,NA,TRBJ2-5,CASSLSPAGSQETQYF
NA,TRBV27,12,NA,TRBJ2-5,CASGQLQETQYF
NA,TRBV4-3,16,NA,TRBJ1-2,CASSPRGGQGLYGYTF
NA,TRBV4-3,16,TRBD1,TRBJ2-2,CASSLPTGGDTGELFF
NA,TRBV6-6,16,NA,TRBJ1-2,CASSSRGRTPMGGYTF
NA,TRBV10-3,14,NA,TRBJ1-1,CAISAGPSDTEAFF
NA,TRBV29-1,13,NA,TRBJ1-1,CSVTGDMNTEAFF
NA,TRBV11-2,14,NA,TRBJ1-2,CASSLDRSGPGYTF
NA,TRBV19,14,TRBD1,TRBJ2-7,CASAGGQDFYEQYF
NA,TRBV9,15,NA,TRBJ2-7,CASSVQASFSYEQYF
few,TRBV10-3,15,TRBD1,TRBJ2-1,CAISAQGQGDNEQFF
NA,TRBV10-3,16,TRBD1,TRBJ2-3,CAISESQGALTDTQYF
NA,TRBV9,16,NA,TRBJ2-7,CASSRTGTPLGREQYF
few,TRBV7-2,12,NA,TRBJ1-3,CASSSLGNTIYF
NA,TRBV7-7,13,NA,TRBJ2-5,CASSLGQQETQYF
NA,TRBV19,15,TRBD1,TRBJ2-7,CASSFTGTAPNEQYF
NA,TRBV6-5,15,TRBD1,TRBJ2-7,CASRTGGPSSYEQYF
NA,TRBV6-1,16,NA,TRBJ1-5,CASSGTSTRGNQPQHF